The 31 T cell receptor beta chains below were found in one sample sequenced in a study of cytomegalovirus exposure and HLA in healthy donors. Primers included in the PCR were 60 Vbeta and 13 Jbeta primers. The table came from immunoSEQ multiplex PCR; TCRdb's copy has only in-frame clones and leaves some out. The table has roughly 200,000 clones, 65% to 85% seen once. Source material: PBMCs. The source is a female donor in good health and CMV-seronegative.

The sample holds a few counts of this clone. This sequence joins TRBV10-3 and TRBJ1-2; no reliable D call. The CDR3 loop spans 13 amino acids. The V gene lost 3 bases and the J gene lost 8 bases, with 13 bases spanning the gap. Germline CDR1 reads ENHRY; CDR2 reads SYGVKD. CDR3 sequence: CAISDSPGFGYTF. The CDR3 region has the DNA TGTGCCATCAGTGACTCACCGGGGTTCGGCTACACCTTC.

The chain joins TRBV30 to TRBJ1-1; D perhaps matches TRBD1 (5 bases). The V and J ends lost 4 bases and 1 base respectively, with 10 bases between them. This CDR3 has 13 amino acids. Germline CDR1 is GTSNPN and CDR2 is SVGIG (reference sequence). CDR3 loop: CAWNPGGNTEAFF. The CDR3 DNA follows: TGTGCCTGGAACCCCGGGGGGAACACTGAAGCTTTCTTT. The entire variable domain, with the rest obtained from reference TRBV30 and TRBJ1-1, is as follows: SQTIHQWPATLVQPVGSPLSLECTVEGTSNPNLYWYRQAAGRGLQLLFYSVGIGQISSEVPQNLSASRPQDRQFILSSKKLLLSDSGFYLCAWNPGGNTEAFFGQGTRLTVV.

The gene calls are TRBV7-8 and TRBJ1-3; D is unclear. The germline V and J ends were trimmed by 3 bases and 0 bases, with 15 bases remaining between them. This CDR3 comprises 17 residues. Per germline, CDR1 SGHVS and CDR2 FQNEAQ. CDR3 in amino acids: CASSLLSGGNSGNTIYF. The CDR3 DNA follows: TGTGCCAGCAGCTTGTTGTCCGGCGGGAACTCTGGAAACACCATATATTTT.

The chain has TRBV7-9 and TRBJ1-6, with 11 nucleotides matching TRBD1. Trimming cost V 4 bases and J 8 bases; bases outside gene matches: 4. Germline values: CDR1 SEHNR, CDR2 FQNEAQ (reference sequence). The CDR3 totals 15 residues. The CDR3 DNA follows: TGTGCCAGCAGCTCCGGGACAGGGGGAGATTCACCCCTCCACTTT. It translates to CASSSGTGGDSPLHF.

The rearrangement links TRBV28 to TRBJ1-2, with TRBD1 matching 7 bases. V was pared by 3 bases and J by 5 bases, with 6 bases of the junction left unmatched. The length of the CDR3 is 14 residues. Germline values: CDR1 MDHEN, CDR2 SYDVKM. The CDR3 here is CASSLVTGWYGYTF. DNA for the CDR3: TGTGCCAGCAGTTTGGTGACAGGGTGGTATGGCTACACCTTC.

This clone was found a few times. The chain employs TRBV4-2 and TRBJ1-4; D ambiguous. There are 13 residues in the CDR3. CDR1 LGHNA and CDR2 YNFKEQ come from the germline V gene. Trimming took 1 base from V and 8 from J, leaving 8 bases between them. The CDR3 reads CASSQGILEKLFF. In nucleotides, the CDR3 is TGTGCCAGCAGCCAAGGAATCCTAGAAAAACTGTTTTTT.

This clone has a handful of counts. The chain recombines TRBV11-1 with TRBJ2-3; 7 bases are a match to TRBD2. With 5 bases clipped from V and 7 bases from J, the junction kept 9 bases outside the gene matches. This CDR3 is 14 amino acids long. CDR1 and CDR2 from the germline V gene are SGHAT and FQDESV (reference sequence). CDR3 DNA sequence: TGTGCCAGCAGCATACTAGCGATACCTCATACGCAGTATTTT. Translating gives CASSILAIPHTQYF.

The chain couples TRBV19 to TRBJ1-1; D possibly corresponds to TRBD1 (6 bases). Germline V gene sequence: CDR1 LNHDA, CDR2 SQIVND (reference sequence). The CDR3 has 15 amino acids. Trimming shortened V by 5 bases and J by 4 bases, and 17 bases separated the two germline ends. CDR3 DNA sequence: TGTGCCAGTAGTCGGGACAAGGGGTTTGTCACTGAAGCTTTCTTT. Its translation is CASSRDKGFVTEAFF.

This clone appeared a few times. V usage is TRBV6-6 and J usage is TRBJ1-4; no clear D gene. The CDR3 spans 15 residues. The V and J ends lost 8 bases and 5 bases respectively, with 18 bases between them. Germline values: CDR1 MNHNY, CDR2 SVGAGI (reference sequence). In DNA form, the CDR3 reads TGTGCCAGCTGGCTTGGGGAATGGGAGAATGAAAAACTGTTTTTT. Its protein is CASWLGEWENEKLFF.

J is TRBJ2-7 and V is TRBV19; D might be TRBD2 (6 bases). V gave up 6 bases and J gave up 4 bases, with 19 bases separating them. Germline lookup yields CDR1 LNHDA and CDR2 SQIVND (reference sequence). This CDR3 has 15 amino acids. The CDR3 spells CASSSLWRGMYEQYF. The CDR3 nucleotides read TGTGCCAGTAGCAGTCTGTGGAGGGGCATGTACGAGCAGTACTTC.

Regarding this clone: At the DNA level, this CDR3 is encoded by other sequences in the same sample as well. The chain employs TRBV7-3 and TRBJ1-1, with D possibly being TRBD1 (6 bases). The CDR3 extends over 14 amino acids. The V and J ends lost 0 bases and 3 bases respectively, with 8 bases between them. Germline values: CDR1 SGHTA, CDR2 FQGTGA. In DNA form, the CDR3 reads TGTGCCAGCAGCTTAACAGGGGGGGACACTGAAGCTTTCTTT. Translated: CASSLTGGDTEAFF.

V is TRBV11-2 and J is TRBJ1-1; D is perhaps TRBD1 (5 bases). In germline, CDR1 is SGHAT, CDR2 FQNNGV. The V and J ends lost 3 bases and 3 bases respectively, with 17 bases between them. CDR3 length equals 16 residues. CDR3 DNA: TGTGCCAGCAGCTTCGGGGGGGGGTGGTGTGACACTGAAGCTTTCTTT. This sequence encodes CASSFGGGWCDTEAFF.

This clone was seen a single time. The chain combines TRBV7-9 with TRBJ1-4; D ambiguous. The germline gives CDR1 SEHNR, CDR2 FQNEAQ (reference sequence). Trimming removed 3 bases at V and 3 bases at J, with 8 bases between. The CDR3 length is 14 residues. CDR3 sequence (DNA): TGTGCCAGCAGCTTGAATGGAGCTAATGAAAAACTGTTTTTT. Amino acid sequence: CASSLNGANEKLFF.

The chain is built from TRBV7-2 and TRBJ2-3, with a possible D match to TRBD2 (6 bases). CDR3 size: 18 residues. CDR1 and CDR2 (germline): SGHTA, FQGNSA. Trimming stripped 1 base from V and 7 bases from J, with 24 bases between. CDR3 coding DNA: TGTGCCAGCAGCTTAGTCCAGCCCGGGACTTACTCCACCTATACGCAGTATTTT. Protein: CASSLVQPGTYSTYTQYF.

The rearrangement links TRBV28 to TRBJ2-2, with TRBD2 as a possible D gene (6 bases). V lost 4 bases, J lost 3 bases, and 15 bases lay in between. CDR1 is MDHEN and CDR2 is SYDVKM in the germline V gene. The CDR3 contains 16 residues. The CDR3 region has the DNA TGTGCCAGCAGTTACGTTGGGGGGTGGGACACCGGGGAGCTGTTTTTT. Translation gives CASSYVGGWDTGELFF. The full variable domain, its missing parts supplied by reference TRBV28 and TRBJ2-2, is DVKVTQSSRYLVKRTGEKVFLECVQDMDHENMFWYRQDPGLGLRLIYFSYDVKMKEKGDIPEGYSVSREKKERFSLILESASTNQTSMYLCASSYVGGWDTGELFFGEGSRLTVL.

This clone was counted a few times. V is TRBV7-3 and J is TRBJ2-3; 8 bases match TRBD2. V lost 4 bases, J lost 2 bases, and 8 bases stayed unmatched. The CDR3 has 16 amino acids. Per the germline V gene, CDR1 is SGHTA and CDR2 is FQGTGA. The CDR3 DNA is TGTGCCAGCAGCTCCGGGCAGCGGGGGTTCACAGATACGCAGTATTTT. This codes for CASSSGQRGFTDTQYF. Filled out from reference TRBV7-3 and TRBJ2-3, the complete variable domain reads GAGVSQTPSNKVTEKGKYVELRCDPISGHTALYWYRQSLGQGPEFLIYFQGTGAADDSGLPNDRFFAVRPEGSVSTLKIQRTERGDSAVYLCASSSGQRGFTDTQYFGPGTRLTVL.

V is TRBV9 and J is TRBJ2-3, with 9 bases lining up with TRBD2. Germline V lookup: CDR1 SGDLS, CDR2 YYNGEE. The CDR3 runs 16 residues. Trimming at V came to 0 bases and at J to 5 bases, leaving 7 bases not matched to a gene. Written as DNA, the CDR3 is TGTGCCAGCAGCGTAGAGCCTAGCGGGGCGGGAGATACGCAGTATTTT. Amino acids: CASSVEPSGAGDTQYF.

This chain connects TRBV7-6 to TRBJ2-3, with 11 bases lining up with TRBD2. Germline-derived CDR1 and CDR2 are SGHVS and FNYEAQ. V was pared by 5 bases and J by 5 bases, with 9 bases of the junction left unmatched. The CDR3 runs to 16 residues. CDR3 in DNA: TGTGCCAGCAGCATGAGTAGCGGGGGGGCACGAGATACGCAGTATTTT. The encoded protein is CASSMSSGGARDTQYF.

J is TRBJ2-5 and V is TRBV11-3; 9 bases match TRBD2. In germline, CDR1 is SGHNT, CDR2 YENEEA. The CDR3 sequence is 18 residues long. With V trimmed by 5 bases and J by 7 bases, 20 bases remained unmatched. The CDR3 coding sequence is TGTGCCAGCAGCGACGGGCGGGTGAGACTAGCGGTCCATGTGACCCAGTACTTC. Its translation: CASSDGRVRLAVHVTQYF.

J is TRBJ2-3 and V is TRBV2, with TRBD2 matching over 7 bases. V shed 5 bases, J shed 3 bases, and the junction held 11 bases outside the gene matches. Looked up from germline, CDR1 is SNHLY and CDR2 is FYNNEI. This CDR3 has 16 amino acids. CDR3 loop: CASSLLGGGVTDTQYF. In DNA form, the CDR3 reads TGTGCCAGCAGTCTATTAGGCGGGGGAGTAACAGATACGCAGTATTTT.

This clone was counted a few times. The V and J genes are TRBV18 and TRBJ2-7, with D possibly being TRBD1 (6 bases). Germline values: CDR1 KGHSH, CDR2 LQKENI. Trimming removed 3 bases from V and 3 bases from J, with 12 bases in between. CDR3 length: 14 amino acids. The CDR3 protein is CASSPLGGHYEQYF. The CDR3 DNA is TGTGCCAGCTCACCCCTAGGGGGTCACTACGAGCAGTACTTC.

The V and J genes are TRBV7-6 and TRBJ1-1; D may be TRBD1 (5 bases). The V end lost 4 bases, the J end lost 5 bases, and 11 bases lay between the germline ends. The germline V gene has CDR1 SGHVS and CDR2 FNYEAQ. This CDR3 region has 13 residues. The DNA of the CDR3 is TGTGCCAGCAGCTCCTCTTCAGGGACTGAAGCTTTCTTT. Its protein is CASSSSSGTEAFF.

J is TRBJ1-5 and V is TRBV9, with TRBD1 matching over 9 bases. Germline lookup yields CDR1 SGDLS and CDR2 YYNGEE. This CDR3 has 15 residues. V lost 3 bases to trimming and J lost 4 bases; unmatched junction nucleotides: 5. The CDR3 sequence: CASSAGQGDNQPQHF. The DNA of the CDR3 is TGTGCCAGCAGCGCGGGACAGGGTGATAATCAGCCCCAGCATTTT. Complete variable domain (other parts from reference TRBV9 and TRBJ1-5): DSGVTQTPKHLITATGQRVTLRCSPRSGDLSVYWYQQSLDQGLQFLIQYYNGEERAKGNILERFSAQQFPDLHSELNLSSLELGDSALYFCASSAGQGDNQPQHFGDGTRLSIL.

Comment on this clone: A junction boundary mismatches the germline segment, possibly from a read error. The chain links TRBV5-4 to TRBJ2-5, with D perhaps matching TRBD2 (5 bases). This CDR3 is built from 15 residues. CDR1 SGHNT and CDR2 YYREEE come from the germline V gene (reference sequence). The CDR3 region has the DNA TGCGCCAGCAGCTCTACACTTTCCACGGGGGAGACCCAGTACTTC. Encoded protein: CASSSTLSTGETQYF.

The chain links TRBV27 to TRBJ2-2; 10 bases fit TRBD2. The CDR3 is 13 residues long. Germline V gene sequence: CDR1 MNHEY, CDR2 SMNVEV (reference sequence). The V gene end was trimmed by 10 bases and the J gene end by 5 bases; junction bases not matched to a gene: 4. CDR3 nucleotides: TGTGCCATGGGGACTAGCGAAACCGGGGAGCTGTTTTTT. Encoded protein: CAMGTSETGELFF.

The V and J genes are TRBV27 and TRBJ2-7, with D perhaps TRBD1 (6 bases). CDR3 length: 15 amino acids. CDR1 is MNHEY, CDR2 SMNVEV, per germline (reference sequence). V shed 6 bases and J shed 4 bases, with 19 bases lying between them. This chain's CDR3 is CASSPVGQGRYEQYF. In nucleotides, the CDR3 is TGTGCCAGCAGCCCGGTCGGGCAGGGGAGATACGAGCAGTACTTC.

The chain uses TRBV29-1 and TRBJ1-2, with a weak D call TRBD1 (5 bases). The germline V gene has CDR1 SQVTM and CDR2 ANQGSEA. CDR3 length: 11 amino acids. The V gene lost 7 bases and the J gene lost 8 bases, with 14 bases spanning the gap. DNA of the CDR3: TGCAGCGCTGAGGCAGGGAAAGGCTACACCTTC. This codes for CSAEAGKGYTF.

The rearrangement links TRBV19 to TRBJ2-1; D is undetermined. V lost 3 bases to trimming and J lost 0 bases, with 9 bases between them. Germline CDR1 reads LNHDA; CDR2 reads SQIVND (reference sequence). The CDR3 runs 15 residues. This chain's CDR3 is CASSILSRSYNEQFF. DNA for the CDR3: TGTGCCAGTAGTATCTTGAGCCGCTCCTACAATGAGCAGTTCTTC.

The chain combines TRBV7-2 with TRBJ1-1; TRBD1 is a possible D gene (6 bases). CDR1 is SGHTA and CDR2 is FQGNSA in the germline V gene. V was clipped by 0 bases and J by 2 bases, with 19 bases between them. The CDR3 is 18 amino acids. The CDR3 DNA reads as TGTGCCAGCAGCTTAGCGGCGTCCCCGGGGGGGGCCAACACTGAAGCTTTCTTT. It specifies CASSLAASPGGANTEAFF.

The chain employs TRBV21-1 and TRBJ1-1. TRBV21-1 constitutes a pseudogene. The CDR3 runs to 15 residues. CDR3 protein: CASSKERRIEGEAFF. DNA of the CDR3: TGTGCCAGCAGCAAAGAAAGAAGGATTGAGGGTGAAGCTTTCTTT.

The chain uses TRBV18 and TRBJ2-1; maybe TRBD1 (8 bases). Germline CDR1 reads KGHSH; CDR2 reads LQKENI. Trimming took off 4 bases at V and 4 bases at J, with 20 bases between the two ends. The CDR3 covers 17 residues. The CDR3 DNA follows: TGTGCCAGCTCACACAACACAGACAGGGGAGGGTACAATGAGCAGTTCTTC. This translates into CASSHNTDRGGYNEQFF.